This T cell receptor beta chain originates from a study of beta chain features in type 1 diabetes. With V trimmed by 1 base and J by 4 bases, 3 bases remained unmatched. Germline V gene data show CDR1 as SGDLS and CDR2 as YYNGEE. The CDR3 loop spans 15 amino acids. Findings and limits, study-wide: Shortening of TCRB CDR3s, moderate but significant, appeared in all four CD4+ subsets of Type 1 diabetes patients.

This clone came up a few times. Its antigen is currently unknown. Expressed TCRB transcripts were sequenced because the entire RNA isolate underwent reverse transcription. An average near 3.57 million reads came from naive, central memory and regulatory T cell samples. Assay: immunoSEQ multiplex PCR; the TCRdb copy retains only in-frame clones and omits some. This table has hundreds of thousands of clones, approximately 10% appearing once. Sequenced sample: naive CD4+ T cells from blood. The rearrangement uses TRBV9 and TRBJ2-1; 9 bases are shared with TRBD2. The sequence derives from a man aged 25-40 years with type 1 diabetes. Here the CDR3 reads CASSVLAGTYNEQFF. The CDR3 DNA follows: TGTGCCAGCAGCGTACTAGCGGGGACTTACAATGAGCAGTTCTTC. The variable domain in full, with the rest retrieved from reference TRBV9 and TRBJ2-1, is DSGVTQTPKHLITATGQRVTLRCSPRSGDLSVYWYQQSLDQGLQFLIQYYNGEERAKGNILERFSAQQFPDLHSELNLSSLELGDSALYFCASSVLAGTYNEQFFGPGTRLTVL.